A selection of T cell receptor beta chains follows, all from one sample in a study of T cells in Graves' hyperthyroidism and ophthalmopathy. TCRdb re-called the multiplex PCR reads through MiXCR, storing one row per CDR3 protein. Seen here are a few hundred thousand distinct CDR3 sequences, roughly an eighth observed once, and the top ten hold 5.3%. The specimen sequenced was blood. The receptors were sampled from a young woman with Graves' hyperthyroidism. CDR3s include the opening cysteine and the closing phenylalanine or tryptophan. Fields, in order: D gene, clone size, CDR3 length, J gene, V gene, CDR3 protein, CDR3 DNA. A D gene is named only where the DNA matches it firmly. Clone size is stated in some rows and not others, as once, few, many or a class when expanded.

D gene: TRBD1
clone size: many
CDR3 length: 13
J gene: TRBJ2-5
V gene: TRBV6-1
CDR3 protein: CASRGTGSKTQYF
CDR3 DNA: TGTGCCAGCAGGGGGACAGGGTCCAAGACCCAGTACTTC

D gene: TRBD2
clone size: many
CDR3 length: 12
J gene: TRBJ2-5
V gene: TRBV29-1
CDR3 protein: CSVRPSGETQYF
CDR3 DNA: TGCAGCGTGAGGCCTAGCGGAGAGACCCAGTACTTC

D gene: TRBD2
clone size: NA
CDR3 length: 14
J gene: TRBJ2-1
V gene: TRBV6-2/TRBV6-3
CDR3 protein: CACRELAGGETQFF
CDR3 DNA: TGTGCCTGCAGGGAACTAGCGGGTGGCGAGACCCAGTTCTTC

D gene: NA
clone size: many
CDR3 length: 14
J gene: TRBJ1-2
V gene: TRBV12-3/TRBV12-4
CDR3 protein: CASTDLGGNYGYTF
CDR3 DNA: TGTGCCAGCACCGATTTAGGCGGGAACTATGGCTACACCTTC

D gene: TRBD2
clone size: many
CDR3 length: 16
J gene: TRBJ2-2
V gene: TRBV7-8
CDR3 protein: CASSPRTSGDTGELFF
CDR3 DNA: TGTGCCAGCAGCCCCCGGACTAGCGGGGACACCGGGGAGCTGTTTTTT

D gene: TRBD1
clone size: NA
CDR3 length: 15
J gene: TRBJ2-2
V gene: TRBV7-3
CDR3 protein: CASSFGTGVTGELFF
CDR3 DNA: TGTGCCAGCAGCTTCGGGACAGGCGTCACCGGGGAGCTGTTTTTT

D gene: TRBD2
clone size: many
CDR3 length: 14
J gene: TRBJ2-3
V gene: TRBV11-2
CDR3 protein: CASSLRLAGDTQYF
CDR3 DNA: TGTGCCAGCAGCTTAAGACTAGCGGGGGATACGCAGTATTTT

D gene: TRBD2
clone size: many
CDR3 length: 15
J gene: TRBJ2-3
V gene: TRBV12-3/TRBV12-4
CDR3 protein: CASSNLAGGTDTQYF
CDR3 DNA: TGTGCCAGCAGTAATCTAGCGGGAGGCACAGATACGCAGTATTTT

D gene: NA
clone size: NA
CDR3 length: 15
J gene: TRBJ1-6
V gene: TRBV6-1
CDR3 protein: CASSLRDGYNSPLHF
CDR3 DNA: TGTGCCAGCAGTCTCCGGGACGGCTATAATTCACCCCTCCACTTT

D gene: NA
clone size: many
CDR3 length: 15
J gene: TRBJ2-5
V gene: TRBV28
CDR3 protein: CASSFPISGSETQYF
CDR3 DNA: TGTGCCAGCAGTTTTCCCATATCGGGTTCAGAGACCCAGTACTTC

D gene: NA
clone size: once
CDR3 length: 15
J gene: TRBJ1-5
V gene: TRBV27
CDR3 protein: CASSRGGGSNQPQHF
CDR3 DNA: TGTGCCAGCAGTCGGGGAGGGGGTAGCAATCAGCCCCAGCATTTT

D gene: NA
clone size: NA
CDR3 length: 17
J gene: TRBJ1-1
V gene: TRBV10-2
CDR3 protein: CASSENWGDPGNTEAFF
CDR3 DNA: TGCGCCAGCAGTGAGAATTGGGGGGACCCTGGGAACACTGAAGCTTTCTTT

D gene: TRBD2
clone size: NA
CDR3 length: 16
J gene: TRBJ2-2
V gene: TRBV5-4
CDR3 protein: CASSFTSGTLTGELFF
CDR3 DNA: TGTGCCAGCAGCTTTACTAGCGGTACCCTGACCGGGGAGCTGTTTTTT

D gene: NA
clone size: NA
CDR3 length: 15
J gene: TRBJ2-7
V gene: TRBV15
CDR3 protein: CATSSAPRAVYEQYF
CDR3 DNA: TGTGCCACCAGCAGTGCCCCCCGGGCAGTCTACGAGCAGTACTTC

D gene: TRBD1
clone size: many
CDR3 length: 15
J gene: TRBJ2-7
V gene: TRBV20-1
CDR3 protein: CSARDSRTGASEQYF
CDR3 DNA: TGCAGTGCTAGAGATAGTCGGACAGGGGCATCCGAGCAGTACTTC

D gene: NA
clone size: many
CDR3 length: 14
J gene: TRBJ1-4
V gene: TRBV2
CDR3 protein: CASSQTRTPEKLFF
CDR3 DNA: TGTGCCAGCAGCCAAACCAGGACCCCTGAAAAACTGTTTTTT

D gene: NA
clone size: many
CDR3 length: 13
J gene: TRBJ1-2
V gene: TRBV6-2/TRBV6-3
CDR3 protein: CASSYLARNGYTF
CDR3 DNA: TGTGCCAGCAGTTACCTCGCGAGGAATGGCTACACCTTC

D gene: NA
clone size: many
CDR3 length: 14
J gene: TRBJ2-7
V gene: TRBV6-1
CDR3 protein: CASSYSGANREQYF
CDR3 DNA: TGTGCCAGCAGTTACAGCGGAGCTAATCGAGAGCAGTACTTC

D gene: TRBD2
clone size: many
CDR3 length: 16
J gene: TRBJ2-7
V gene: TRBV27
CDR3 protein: CASGKGLAGVGGEQYF
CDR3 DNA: TGTGCCAGCGGAAAGGGACTAGCGGGTGTCGGTGGGGAGCAGTACTTC

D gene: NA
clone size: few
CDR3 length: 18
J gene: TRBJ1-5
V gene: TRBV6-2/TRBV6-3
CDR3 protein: CASRLLLGATHSNQPQHF
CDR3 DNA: TGTGCCAGCAGACTCCTTCTTGGGGCAACCCATAGCAATCAGCCCCAGCATTTT

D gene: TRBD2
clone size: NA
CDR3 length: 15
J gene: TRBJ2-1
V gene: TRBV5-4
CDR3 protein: CASSPTSGWDNEQFF
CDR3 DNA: TGTGCCAGCAGCCCCACTAGCGGGTGGGACAATGAGCAGTTCTTC

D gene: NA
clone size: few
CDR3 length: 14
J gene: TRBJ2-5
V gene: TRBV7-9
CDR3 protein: CASRLRGSQETQYF
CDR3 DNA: TGTGCCAGCAGACTCAGGGGCTCCCAAGAGACCCAGTACTTC

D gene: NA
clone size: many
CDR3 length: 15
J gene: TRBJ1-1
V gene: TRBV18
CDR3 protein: CASSPPGRGNTEAFF
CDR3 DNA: TGTGCCAGCAGTCCGCCCGGGCGGGGAAACACTGAAGCTTTCTTT

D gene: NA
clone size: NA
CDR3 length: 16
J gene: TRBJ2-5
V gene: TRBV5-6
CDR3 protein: CASSLTFLTDQETQYF
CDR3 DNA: TGTGCCAGCAGCTTGACGTTCTTAACGGACCAAGAGACCCAGTACTTC

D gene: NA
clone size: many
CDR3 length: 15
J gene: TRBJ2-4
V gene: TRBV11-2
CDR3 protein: CASSLGGTLKNIQYF
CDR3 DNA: TGTGCCAGCAGCTTAGGAGGGACACTGAAAAACATTCAGTACTTC

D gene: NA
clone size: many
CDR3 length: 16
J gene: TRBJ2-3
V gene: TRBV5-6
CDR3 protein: CASSLVWDTRTDTQYF
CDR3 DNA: TGTGCCAGCAGCTTGGTATGGGACACGCGAACAGATACGCAGTATTTT

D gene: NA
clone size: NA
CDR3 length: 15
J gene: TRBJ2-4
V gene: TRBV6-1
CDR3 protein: CASSVAAQAKNIQYF
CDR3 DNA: TGTGCCAGCAGTGTCGCAGCACAGGCCAAAAACATTCAGTACTTC

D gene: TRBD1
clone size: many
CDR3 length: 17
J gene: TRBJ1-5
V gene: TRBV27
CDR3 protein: CASRSSRDRAYDQPQHF
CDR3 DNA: TGTGCCAGCAGGTCCTCAAGGGACAGGGCTTACGATCAGCCCCAGCATTTT